The clone carrying this T cell receptor beta chain has only one observation. The assay was immunoSEQ multiplex PCR, and TCRdb's table has in-frame clones only and misses some. Of over a million clones detected, under 99% appear once; the ten largest clones hold roughly 0.42%. A split of CD4+ cells into CD45RA+ naive and CD45RA-negative memory subsets was performed. In germline, CDR1 is LNHDA, CDR2 SQIVND (reference sequence). Trimming took 6 bases from V and 9 from J; bases not matched to a gene: 8. CDR3 length: 13 residues. This entry is derived from a study of shared clonotypes between healthy human individuals.

The chain has TRBV19 and TRBJ2-1, with TRBD1 matching 7 bases. The specimen sequenced was naive CD4+ T cells sorted from blood. Subset meaning: CD45RA+ positively selected. The clonotype originates from a young man in good health. CDR3 amino acids: CASRLVGGGEQFF. CDR3 DNA: TGTGCCAGTAGGCTGGTAGGGGGCGGTGAGCAGTTCTTC.